This T cell receptor (beta chain) came from a study of T cells after posttransplantation cyclophosphamide. Study-level findings and limits: TRB overlap between skin or GI tissue T cells and blood was limited.

Produced via immunoSEQ multiplex PCR; TCRdb's table is partial and in-frame only. The data show about 4,700 clones, with around 70% seen just once and approximately 50% held by the top ten. Germline V CDR1 and CDR2: GTSNPN, SVGIG (reference sequence). This CDR3 region has 12 residues. Trimming shortened V by 2 bases and J by 9 bases, and 11 bases separated the two germline ends. Concerning this clone: What it binds is not known.

Sampled 1 year posttransplant, controls received myeloablative marrow transplants, methotrexate and a calcineurin inhibitor. This sample comprised PBMCs, obtained roughly 320 days after allogeneic stem cell transplant with calcineurin inhibitor and methotrexate. V gene TRBV30 combines with J gene TRBJ2-1; TRBD1 might be the D (5 bases). This receptor was taken from a female patient aged 50-59 years who received an allogeneic stem cell transplant from an unrelated donor, was CMV-positive, and had acute and chronic GVHD. The graft donor may have given rise to some T cells. DNA of the CDR3: TGTGCCTGGAGTTATTCAAGGGGTGAGCAGTTCTTC. Translating gives CAWSYSRGEQFF.